This TCR beta chain comes out of a study of OX40 agonist ivuxolimab in advanced cancers. Overall study context: Intravenous ivuxolimab at 0.01 to 10 mg/kg was given to patients every 2 weeks. Regarding the study as a whole: Nonresponders included some who also had low normalized T-cell clonal expansion. There were, on average, more expanded clones in CD8+ T cells than in CD4+.

Germline CDR1 MNHEY, CDR2 SMNVEV (reference sequence). The CDR3 extends over 13 amino acids. Trimming cost V 3 bases and J 10 bases, with 14 bases left between them. Notes on this clone: Its antigen is not known.

The assay was immunoSEQ multiplex PCR, and TCRdb's table has in-frame clones only and misses some. This sample carries 85,000 to 100,000 clones, more than 70% of them seen once, and the ten largest clones take 0.2% to 0.25%. The chain combines TRBV27 with TRBJ2-3; no definite D call. This sequence originates from an adult with an advanced solid tumor such as melanoma, head and neck, liver or kidney cancer. The sequenced sample was CD4+ or CD8+ T cells sorted from blood, obtained in a trial of the OX40 agonist ivuxolimab. The chain's CDR3 is CASSFDREFAQYF. The CDR3 DNA reads as TGTGCCAGCAGTTTTGATCGCGAATTTGCGCAGTATTTT.